Sequencing of this TCR beta chain was carried out in a study of shared clonotypes between healthy human individuals. The naive CD8 subset, CD45RO-negative cells positively selected for CCR7, excluded terminally differentiated effector memory CD45RA+ cells. CDR3 length equals 15 residues. Germline lookup yields CDR1 SGHTA and CDR2 FQGNSA. V was trimmed by 2 bases and J by 3 bases, leaving 14 bases between them. Sequencing used immunoSEQ multiplex PCR; TCRdb keeps in-frame clones, though not all of them. Of about 1,800,000 clones listed, just under 95% are singletons. Input material: naive CD8+ T cells sorted from blood. This TCR was sampled from a man younger than 35 in good health. The rearrangement links TRBV7-2 to TRBJ2-7; the D gene is possibly TRBD2 (5 bases). The CDR3 DNA reads TGTGCCAGCAGCTTATCTGCGGGTCCCCTCTACGAGCAGTACTTC. Its protein is CASSLSAGPLYEQYF.